The rows below give T cell receptor beta chains drawn from one sample of a study of blood T cell repertoires in COVID-19. Method: immunoSEQ multiplex PCR; TCRdb's copy keeps in-frame clones and lacks some. The table includes 200,000 or so clones, roughly 89% detected once. Sample: peripheral blood. These receptors all come from a man aged 60 to 75 who had recovered from COVID-19. Both conserved end residues are part of each CDR3. D genes are given only for firm matches. Expanded clones get a size class; other rows say once, few or many, or leave the size out.

d_call j_call v_call clone_size cdr3_nt cdr3_aa
. TRBJ2-1 TRBV6-2/TRBV6-3 once TGTGCCAGCAGCCTATATAGCGTGGGGGGTGAGCAGTTCTTC CASSLYSVGGEQFF
. TRBJ1-1 TRBV10-3 . TGTGCCATCAGTAAGGACACGACCGGGACTGAAGCTTTCTTT CAISKDTTGTEAFF
TRBD2 TRBJ2-5 TRBV3-1/TRBV3-2 . TGTGCCAGCAGCCAAGAGCGACTAGCGTTAACGGGAGAGACCCAGTACTTC CASSQERLALTGETQYF
TRBD2 TRBJ2-7 TRBV13 . TGTGCCAGCAGCCCACTAGCGGGGGCCGCCTACGAGCAGTACTTC CASSPLAGAAYEQYF
. TRBJ1-1 TRBV21-1 . TGTGCCAGCAGCAAACCCGGACAGGGGTTGAACACTGAAGCTTTCTTT CASSKPGQGLNTEAFF
TRBD1 TRBJ1-1 TRBV7-3 . TGTGCCAGCAGCAACCGGGACAGTAGGGACGAAGCTTTCTTT CASSNRDSRDEAFF
. TRBJ2-7 TRBV5-4 . TGTGCCAGCAGCTTGAGAGGTTACGAGCAGTACTTC CASSLRGYEQYF
TRBD1 TRBJ1-1 TRBV6-4 . TGTGCCAGCAGCCTCTTTGGACAGGGGAACACTGAAGCTTTCTTT CASSLFGQGNTEAFF
. TRBJ1-3 TRBV6-2/TRBV6-3 . TGTGCCAGCAGCATCAGCGGGAGGCTCTCTGGAAACACCATATATTTT CASSISGRLSGNTIYF
TRBD1 TRBJ1-2 TRBV7-9 . TGTGCCAGCTTCGACTCCGGGACAGGGAATTATGGCTACACCTTC CASFDSGTGNYGYTF
TRBD1 TRBJ1-5 TRBV28 once TGTGCCAGCGCGCAGGACAGGGCAGGCCAGCCCCAGCATTTT CASAQDRAGQPQHF
. TRBJ2-1 TRBV4-1 few TGCGCCAGCAGCCAAGATGGAGGGGCCTACAATGAGCAGTTCTTC CASSQDGGAYNEQFF
TRBD2 TRBJ2-7 TRBV19 . TGTGCCAGTAGCCTTCTAGCGGGGCCTTACGAGCAGTACTTC CASSLLAGPYEQYF
TRBD2 TRBJ2-3 TRBV27 . TGTGCCAGTACTAGCGGGGATAGCACAGATACGCAGTATTTT CASTSGDSTDTQYF
. TRBJ2-7 TRBV14 . TGTGCCAGCCGCCGTTACGTCGGGGGCTACGAGCAGTACTTC CASRRYVGGYEQYF
. TRBJ2-6 TRBV5-6 . TGTGCCACCCGGGGGTGGGGGTCTGGGGCCAACGTCCTGACTTTC CATRGWGSGANVLTF
. TRBJ2-6 TRBV7-3 . TGTGCCAGCGGCAGGGCTGGGGCCAACGTCCTGACTTTC CASGRAGANVLTF
. TRBJ1-4 TRBV2 . TGTGCCAGCAGTGAACAGGCAGGGTGGAAGGGAAAACTGTTTTTT CASSEQAGWKGKLFF
. TRBJ1-5 TRBV21-1 few TGTGCCAGCAGCGATGCCGGGTTCGGGAAGCCCCAGCATTTT CASSDAGFGKPQHF
TRBD1 TRBJ1-1 TRBV11-3 few TGTGCCAGCAGCCCCGGGGACAGTTTAAATCGGGCTTTCTTT CASSPGDSLNRAFF
. TRBJ2-7 TRBV7-2 . TGTGCCAGCAGCTTAATCCAGGGCTACGAGCAGTACTTC CASSLIQGYEQYF
. TRBJ1-2 TRBV7-8 . TGTGCCAGCAGCTTAGACACGTGGCCTGGCGGCTACACCTTC CASSLDTWPGGYTF
TRBD1 TRBJ2-7 TRBV19 once TGTGCCACTTCCCGGGACAGGGGGACGGGCGAGCAGTACTTC CATSRDRGTGEQYF
TRBD1 TRBJ1-4 TRBV19 . TGTGCCAGTAGTATATACTCAGGGGGAACCGAGGAAAAACTGTTTTTT CASSIYSGGTEEKLFF
TRBD1 TRBJ1-6 TRBV18 . TGTGCCAGCTCATCGGGGACAGGGGGGAATTCACCCCTCCACTTT CASSSGTGGNSPLHF
TRBD1 TRBJ2-7 TRBV19 . TGTGCCAGTAGCCACGGGGACAGCCGACTCTACGAGCAGTACTTC CASSHGDSRLYEQYF
. TRBJ1-2 TRBV10-3 . TGTGCCATCAGTGAGTCCCGTTATGGCTACACCTTC CAISESRYGYTF
. TRBJ1-1 TRBV12-3/TRBV12-4 . TGTGCCAGCAGTTTACAAGGACTGCTTGCTTTCTTT CASSLQGLLAFF
TRBD1 TRBJ2-7 TRBV29-1 few TGCAGCTCTCTGGAGACAGGGGGTTACGAGCAGTACTTC CSSLETGGYEQYF
. TRBJ1-4 TRBV2 once TGTGCCAGCAGTGAAATGGGGCGAGTGGTCGGTGAAAAACTGTTTTTT CASSEMGRVVGEKLFF
. TRBJ1-2 TRBV12-5 . TGTGCTAGTGGTACCAGGGATAGCTATGGCTACACCTTC CASGTRDSYGYTF
. TRBJ2-7 TRBV7-8 . TGTGCCAGCAGCTTAGCGGGCAGCAGCTACGAGCAGTACTTC CASSLAGSSYEQYF
. TRBJ2-6 TRBV5-1 . TGCGCCAGCAGCTTGGACGCAGGGGGGTTTTCTGGGGCCAACGTCCTGACTTTC CASSLDAGGFSGANVLTF
. TRBJ1-1 TRBV11-2 once TGTGCCAGCAGCTTAGATCGCGGGGTTCCTATGATTTACACTGAAGCTTTCTTT CASSLDRGVPMIYTEAFF
TRBD1 TRBJ1-2 TRBV18 few TGTGCCAGCTCACCTACGGGACAGGCTATCATTGGCTACACCTTC CASSPTGQAIIGYTF
. TRBJ1-5 TRBV19 . TGTGCCAGTAGTATATCCCCACAGGGAAGCAATCAGCCCCAGCATTTT CASSISPQGSNQPQHF